The 10 T cell receptor beta chains below come from one sample, sequenced in a study of shared clonotypes between healthy human individuals. The table came from immunoSEQ multiplex PCR; TCRdb's copy has only in-frame clones and leaves some out. Found here are more than 400,000 clones, approximately 78% of them singletons; the top ten hold 12%. Sequencing was carried out using PBMCs. The receptors were sampled from a woman between 35 and 50 years old in good health. Some clones in this sample may be carry-over from other donors' samples.

V and J are TRBV4-3 and TRBJ2-3; D not certain. V was clipped by 0 bases and J by 3 bases, with 13 bases between them. There are 16 residues in the CDR3. Germline V gene lookup returns CDR1 LGHNA and CDR2 YSLEER. The CDR3 region is CASSQDYGPETDTQYF. The CDR3 coding sequence is TGCGCCAGCAGCCAAGACTACGGGCCTGAGACAGATACGCAGTATTTT.

The chain combines TRBV5-1 with TRBJ1-4; 9 bases fit TRBD1. The CDR3 spans 16 residues. Germline V CDR1 and CDR2: SGHRS, YFSETQ. V lost 4 bases, J lost 8 bases, and 12 bases stayed unmatched. This CDR3 reads CASSQSSTGTGEKLFF. CDR3 nucleotides: TGCGCCAGCAGCCAATCGTCCACAGGGACAGGGGAAAAACTGTTTTTT.

As for this clone: The same CDR3 arises from other DNA sequences in this sample as well. J is TRBJ1-4 and V is TRBV11-2; D gene unclear. This CDR3 has 12 amino acids. The germline V and J ends were trimmed by 1 base and 5 bases, with 2 bases remaining between them. Germline loops: CDR1 SGHAT, CDR2 FQNNGV. CDR3 sequence: CASSLGNEKLFF. For the CDR3, the DNA is TGTGCCAGCAGCTTAGGGAATGAAAAACTGTTTTTT.

V usage is TRBV19 and J usage is TRBJ2-1, with 8 bases identical to TRBD1. CDR3 length equals 17 residues. CDR1 and CDR2 from the germline V gene are LNHDA and SQIVND (reference sequence). The V and J ends lost 0 bases and 6 bases, in that order; junction bases with no gene match: 10. The CDR3 spells CASSIDTRGPLANEQFF. CDR3 coding DNA: TGTGCCAGTAGTATAGATACCAGGGGGCCCCTGGCCAATGAGCAGTTCTTC. The entire variable domain, with the rest obtained from reference TRBV19 and TRBJ2-1, is as follows: DGGITQSPKYLFRKEGQNVTLSCEQNLNHDAMYWYRQDPGQGLRLIYYSQIVNDFQKGDIAEGYSVSREKKESFPLTVTSAQKNPTAFYLCASSIDTRGPLANEQFFGPGTRLTVL.

The V call is TRBV2, the J call TRBJ1-5; no clear D gene. CDR1 SNHLY and CDR2 FYNNEI come from the germline V gene. The V gene lost 7 bases and the J gene lost 1 base, with 8 bases spanning the gap. This CDR3 has 13 residues. The CDR3 sequence: CASTQLSNQPQHF. CDR3 DNA sequence: TGTGCCAGCACCCAGTTAAGCAATCAGCCCCAGCATTTT.

This sequence joins TRBV10-3 and TRBJ1-1; 9 bases match TRBD1. V trimming: 5 bases; J trimming: 4 bases; junction bases outside the gene matches: 8. The CDR3 loop spans 15 amino acids. Germline V gene lookup returns CDR1 ENHRY and CDR2 SYGVKD. The CDR3 region is CAISTTGGLGTEAFF. CDR3 sequence (DNA): TGTGCCATCAGTACTACAGGGGGCCTTGGCACTGAAGCTTTCTTT.

V and J are TRBV6-6 and TRBJ1-5, with 9 bases lining up with TRBD1. The CDR3 contains 14 residues. J was trimmed by 4 bases and V by 6 bases; bases with no gene match: 4. The germline V gene encodes CDR1 MNHNY and CDR2 SVGAGI (reference sequence). The CDR3 DNA reads as TGTGCCAGCAGGCAGACAGGGGGAAATCAGCCCCAGCATTTT. It yields the protein CASRQTGGNQPQHF.

The genes are TRBV4-1 and TRBJ1-3, with 12 positions matching TRBD1. The CDR3 is made up of 17 amino acids. Germline V lookup: CDR1 MGHRA, CDR2 YSYEKL. V gave up 4 bases and J gave up 9 bases; unmatched junction bases: 13. The CDR3 DNA sequence: TGCGCCAGCAGCCCTTCCGGGACAGGGGGCGCGGGCAGCACCATATATTTT. It encodes CASSPSGTGGAGSTIYF.

The V and J genes are TRBV5-4 and TRBJ2-3, with D perhaps matching TRBD1 (6 bases). The CDR3 is 13 amino acids. Germline values: CDR1 SGHNT, CDR2 YYREEE (reference sequence). V lost 4 bases to trimming and J lost 3 bases, with 9 bases between them. The CDR3 sequence is CASSTQGTDTQYF. CDR3 DNA sequence: TGTGCCAGCAGCACCCAGGGGACAGATACGCAGTATTTT.

J is TRBJ1-5 and V is TRBV7-6; 9 bases agree with TRBD1. The germline V gene has CDR1 SGHVS and CDR2 FNYEAQ. The V gene end was trimmed by 4 bases and the J gene end by 0 bases; junction bases not matched to a gene: 10. The CDR3 runs 18 residues. CDR3: CASSSGTGSPFSNQPQHF. The CDR3 bases are TGTGCCAGCAGCTCCGGGACAGGGTCCCCCTTTAGCAATCAGCCCCAGCATTTT.